These 20 T cell receptor beta chains were sequenced from one sample in a study of cytomegalovirus exposure and HLA in healthy donors. Primers: 60 Vbeta forward and 13 Jbeta reverse. Profiling relied on immunoSEQ multiplex PCR, and the TCRdb table lists in-frame clones only, not all of them. Of some 120,000 clones listed, approximately 77% are singletons. The sample taken for sequencing was PBMCs. These receptors were taken from a man aged 18 to 29 in good health and CMV-seronegative.

The J gene is TRBJ2-1, the V gene TRBV5-6; TRBD2 might be the D (6 bases). CDR3 length: 15 residues. With 4 bases removed from V and 6 bases from J, the gap between germline ends came to 17 bases. The germline CDR1 and CDR2 sequences are SGHDT and YYEEEE. As DNA, the CDR3 is TGTGCCAGCAGCCGGAGGGCAGGGATAGGCAATGAGCAGTTCTTC. It codes for CASSRRAGIGNEQFF.

V usage is TRBV25-1 and J usage is TRBJ1-1; D is possibly TRBD1 (6 bases). The V gene lost 9 bases and the J gene lost 0 bases, with 14 bases spanning the gap. CDR3 size: 14 residues. Germline assignment: CDR1 MGHDK and CDR2 SYGVNS. CDR3 protein: CASSRTAMNTEAFF. The CDR3 nucleotides read TGTGCCAGTTCCCGGACAGCAATGAACACTGAAGCTTTCTTT.

The chain carries TRBV27 and TRBJ1-6; tentatively, D is TRBD1 (5 bases). The V and J ends lost 2 bases and 0 bases respectively, with 14 bases between them. Germline V gene sequence: CDR1 MNHEY, CDR2 SMNVEV (reference sequence). The CDR3 extends over 18 amino acids. The CDR3 DNA follows: TGTGCCAGCAGTTTAGAGGGGAGGAGGAGCTCCTATAATTCACCCCTCCACTTT. It yields the protein CASSLEGRRSSYNSPLHF.

The chain links TRBV5-4 to TRBJ2-6, with 10 bases identical to TRBD1. CDR1 is SGHNT, CDR2 YYREEE, per germline (reference sequence). This CDR3 is built from 16 residues. V dropped 5 bases and J dropped 2; count of bases not matched to a gene: 4. CDR3 in DNA: TGTGCCAGCAGGATGACAGGGGGCGCTGGGGCCAACGTCCTGACTTTC. It is translated as CASRMTGGAGANVLTF.

The DNA for the CDR3 is TGTGCCAGCAGTGTCCACAGGGCTGAAGGAAACACCATATATTTT. Translation: CASSVHRAEGNTIYF. The chain joins TRBV6-1 to TRBJ1-3; perhaps TRBD1 as D (6 bases). There are 15 residues in the CDR3. Germline CDR1 and CDR2: MNHNS and SASEGT. Deletions cut 4 bases from V and 4 bases from J, with 14 bases between.

The chain has TRBV5-1 and TRBJ2-1; 7 bases align to TRBD2. Germline CDR1 is SGHRS and CDR2 is YFSETQ. The CDR3 contains 16 residues. J gave up 6 bases and V 4 bases, and 13 bases lay outside the gene matches. In DNA form, the CDR3 reads TGCGCCAGCAGCCCCGGGGGGACCTGGACATCCAATGAGCAGTTCTTC. It codes for CASSPGGTWTSNEQFF.

This chain links TRBV29-1 with TRBJ1-4, with D perhaps TRBD1 (6 bases). The germline gives CDR1 SQVTM, CDR2 ANQGSEA. Trimming removed 7 bases from V and 8 bases from J, with 14 bases in between. This CDR3 region has 12 residues. In DNA form, the CDR3 reads TGCAGCGGGGGGCCAGGGCGCGAAAAACTGTTTTTT. Translation: CSGGPGREKLFF.

In DNA, the CDR3 is TGTGCCAGCAGTTTGGGACAGGGGGGAGGCGAGCAGTACTTC. This codes for CASSLGQGGGEQYF. The rearrangement uses TRBV6-6 and TRBJ2-7; 11 nucleotides agree with TRBD1. The V and J ends lost 4 bases and 6 bases, in that order; junction bases with no gene match: 5. CDR1 and CDR2 from the germline V gene are MNHNY and SVGAGI (reference sequence). This CDR3 has 14 amino acids.

J is TRBJ2-3 and V is TRBV29-1; 11 bases fit TRBD1. The germline V gene encodes CDR1 SQVTM and CDR2 ANQGSEA. J was trimmed by 5 bases and V by 6 bases; bases with no gene match: 1. The CDR3 runs to 12 residues. The CDR3 protein is CSVDRGRDTQYF. The CDR3 bases are TGCAGCGTGGACAGGGGGCGAGATACGCAGTATTTT.

The genes are TRBV7-3 and TRBJ1-5; 11 bases are shared with TRBD1. The germline CDR1 and CDR2 sequences are SGHTA and FQGTGA. The trim removed 5 bases at V and 6 bases at J, leaving 6 bases unmatched. This CDR3 is 15 amino acids long. DNA for the CDR3: TGTGCCAGCAGCCCGGGACAGGGGGTAGGTCAGCCCCAGCATTTT. Its translation is CASSPGQGVGQPQHF.

The chain couples TRBV10-3 to TRBJ2-1, with 8 positions matching TRBD2. V was clipped by 2 bases and J by 0 bases; unmatched bases: 12. This CDR3 comprises 19 residues. Per germline, CDR1 ENHRY and CDR2 SYGVKD. This CDR3 reads CAISEGVRGGPSSYNEQFF. CDR3 sequence (DNA): TGTGCCATCAGTGAGGGGGTACGCGGGGGGCCCTCCTCCTACAATGAGCAGTTCTTC.

This clone has more than one count but fewer than ten. This rearrangement joins TRBV18 to TRBJ2-2; no clear D. The CDR3 is 11 amino acids. Germline loops: CDR1 KGHSH, CDR2 LQKENI. Trimming left V 4 bases short and J 8 bases short, with 5 bases between. CDR3 protein: CASSLPGELFF. The CDR3 nucleotides read TGTGCCAGCTCACTCCCTGGGGAGCTGTTTTTT.

The rearrangement uses TRBV9 and TRBJ2-5, with 8 bases aligning to TRBD2. Per the germline V gene, CDR1 is SGDLS and CDR2 is YYNGEE. V lost 0 bases to trimming and J lost 1 base; unmatched junction nucleotides: 8. The CDR3 consists of 17 residues. CDR3 in amino acids: CASSVGRSGGFQETQYF. As DNA, the CDR3 is TGTGCCAGCAGCGTAGGGAGAAGCGGGGGCTTCCAAGAGACCCAGTACTTC.

This clone was recorded a few times. The V gene is TRBV7-3, the J gene TRBJ2-3, with 11 bases fitting TRBD2. V lost 0 bases and J lost 2; bases outside the gene matches: 13. Germline values: CDR1 SGHTA, CDR2 FQGTGA. This CDR3 has 20 residues. For the CDR3, the DNA is TGTGCCAGCAGCTTAACGAGAGGCCGACTAGCGGGGTCCCACACAGATACGCAGTATTTT. Its translation is CASSLTRGRLAGSHTDTQYF. Combining the CDR3 with reference TRBV7-3 and TRBJ2-3 gives the whole variable domain GAGVSQTPSNKVTEKGKYVELRCDPISGHTALYWYRQSLGQGPEFLIYFQGTGAADDSGLPNDRFFAVRPEGSVSTLKIQRTERGDSAVYLCASSLTRGRLAGSHTDTQYFGPGTRLTVL.

The rearrangement links TRBV13 to TRBJ1-1; tentatively, D is TRBD1 (6 bases). Per the germline V gene, CDR1 is PRHDT and CDR2 is FYEKMQ (reference sequence). The ends were cut back, 3 bases at V and 1 base at J, with 6 bases in the middle. The CDR3 totals 13 residues. Here the CDR3 DNA reads TGTGCCAGCAGCTTGACAGGGAACACTGAAGCTTTCTTT. Amino acid sequence: CASSLTGNTEAFF.

The chain is built from TRBV25-1 and TRBJ1-1, with D unclear. Germline CDR1 is MGHDK and CDR2 is SYGVNS. Deletions cut 2 bases from V and 1 base from J, with 5 bases between. The CDR3 sequence is 13 residues long. The CDR3 nucleotides read TGTGCCAGCAGTGAACACTGGAACACTGAAGCTTTCTTT. Protein product: CASSEHWNTEAFF.

The chain has TRBV18 and TRBJ2-7; unclear D gene. The CDR3 has 14 residues. Trimming left V 3 bases short and J 0 bases short, with 9 bases between. CDR1 is KGHSH and CDR2 is LQKENI in the germline V gene. The CDR3 nucleotides are TGTGCCAGCTCACCCGCCAGTTTCTCCTACGAGCAGTACTTC. Amino acids: CASSPASFSYEQYF.

Turning to this clone: Other DNA sequences from this sample encode an identical CDR3 as well. The rearrangement uses TRBV7-9 and TRBJ2-5; unclear D gene. The germline V and J ends were trimmed by 4 bases and 4 bases, with 4 bases remaining between them. Germline V CDR1 and CDR2: SEHNR, FQNEAQ (reference sequence). The CDR3 contains 11 residues. For the CDR3, the DNA is TGTGCCAGCAGCTCGGGAGAGACCCAGTACTTC. It encodes CASSSGETQYF. The full variable domain, with the rest looked up from reference TRBV7-9 and TRBJ2-5, is DTGVSQNPRHKITKRGQNVTFRCDPISEHNRLYWYRQTLGQGPEFLTYFQNEAQLEKSRLLSDRFSAERPKGSFSTLEIQRTEQGDSAMYLCASSSGETQYFGPGTRLLVL.

This sequence joins TRBV18 and TRBJ2-3, with 9 nucleotides matching TRBD1. Germline values: CDR1 KGHSH, CDR2 LQKENI. The ends lost 2 bases at V and 6 bases at J; junction bases unmatched: 6. The CDR3 has 15 amino acids. The CDR3 DNA reads TGTGCCAGCTCACCAGGGTTAACAGGGGGCGATACGCAGTATTTT. Its translation is CASSPGLTGGDTQYF.

The V call is TRBV12-5, the J call TRBJ1-5, with TRBD1 as a possible D gene (6 bases). This CDR3 contains 15 residues. Trimming left V 5 bases short and J 2 bases short, with 13 bases between. Germline-derived CDR1 and CDR2 are LGHNT and FRNRAP. CDR3 DNA sequence: TGTGCTAGTGGTCTCGGGGACACCGGCAATCAGCCCCAGCATTTT. Translating it yields CASGLGDTGNQPQHF.